Below, 7 T cell receptor beta chains from the same sample are listed, as sequenced in a study of blood T cells in healthy people across ages. Through a sample-barcoded 5' primer and a J-beta primer mix, a second PCR was run for roughly 6 to 11 cycles. Via MiXCR, TCRdb re-called the 5' RACE reads, giving one row per CDR3 protein. Of 1.4 million or so distinct CDR3 sequences in the sample, approximately 42% were seen once. Specimen: blood. These receptors were taken from a woman under 30 in good health.

The rearrangement joins TRBV6-1 to TRBJ2-5; D might be TRBD2 (6 bases). The CDR3 sequence is 14 residues long. The germline CDR1 and CDR2 sequences are MNHNS and SASEGT. Trimming removed 4 bases at V and 1 base at J, with 10 bases between. CDR3 protein: CASSGTNIQETQYF. For the CDR3, the DNA is TGTGCCAGCAGTGGGACTAACATCCAAGAGACCCAGTACTTC.

A few counts support this clonotype. The chain is built from TRBV2 and TRBJ2-3; TRBD2 agrees at 7 bases. CDR1 SNHLY and CDR2 FYNNEI come from the germline V gene. The CDR3 runs to 15 residues. Unmatched junction bases numbered 4, after V lost 4 bases and J lost 0 bases. CDR3 region: CASSAERGSTDTQYF. Written as DNA, the CDR3 is TGTGCCAGCAGTGCCGAGCGGGGAAGCACAGATACGCAGTATTTT.

The chain employs TRBV7-2 and TRBJ2-5, with TRBD2 matching 9 bases. The CDR3 totals 14 residues. V dropped 3 bases and J dropped 11; count of bases not matched to a gene: 10. The germline CDR1 and CDR2 sequences are SGHTA and FQGNSA. Written as DNA, the CDR3 is TGTGCCAGCAGCTTGCAGCGGGGGGTTGGTGAGCAGTACTTC. It is translated as CASSLQRGVGEQYF. Supplemented by reference TRBV7-2 and TRBJ2-5, the full variable domain reads GAGVSQSPSNKVTEKGKDVELRCDPISGHTALYWYRQSLGQGLEFLIYFQGNSAPDKSGLPSDRFSAERTGGSVSTLTIQRTQQEDSAVYLCASSLQRGVGEQYFGPGTRLLVL.

V usage is TRBV28 and J usage is TRBJ2-5; D may be TRBD2 (6 bases). Between the trimmed V and J ends, which lost 5 bases and 9 bases, there was a span of 19 bases. Germline V CDR1 and CDR2: MDHEN, SYDVKM. The length of the CDR3 is 14 residues. The CDR3 sequence: CASSLDGSRAAQYF. The CDR3 coding sequence is TGTGCCAGCAGTCTGGACGGGAGCAGGGCTGCCCAGTACTTC.

The chain joins TRBV29-1 to TRBJ2-5; D is undetermined. The CDR3 consists of 12 residues. V was clipped by 5 bases and J by 7 bases, with 14 bases between them. Germline CDR1 and CDR2: SQVTM and ANQGSEA. The CDR3 bases are TGCAGCGTTACACTTCCCGACGGGACCCAGTACTTC. Translation: CSVTLPDGTQYF.

This chain joins TRBV7-2 and TRBJ1-4, with TRBD1 as a possible D gene (6 bases). V lost 4 bases to trimming and J lost 8 bases, with 17 bases between them. The germline V gene has CDR1 SGHTA and CDR2 FQGNSA. The CDR3 sequence is 15 residues long. CDR3 nucleotides: TGTGCCAGCAGCTCAGCGTTCGGGGGCGGGGAAAAACTGTTTTTT. Protein: CASSSAFGGGEKLFF. Full variable domain (rest looked up from reference TRBV7-2 and TRBJ1-4): GAGVSQSPSNKVTEKGKDVELRCDPISGHTALYWYRQSLGQGLEFLIYFQGNSAPDKSGLPSDRFSAERTGGSVSTLTIQRTQQEDSAVYLCASSSAFGGGEKLFFGSGTQLSVL.

The chain recombines TRBV6-2 or TRBV6-3 with TRBJ1-1, with D maybe TRBD1 (5 bases). Trimming shortened V by 6 bases and J by 8 bases, and 10 bases separated the two germline ends. The CDR3 runs 11 residues. The germline V gene encodes CDR1 MNHEY and CDR2 SVGEGT. This chain's CDR3 is CASSTTVEAFF. In DNA, the CDR3 is TGTGCCAGCAGCACGACAGTAGAAGCTTTCTTT.